The next 9 T cell receptor beta chains were all read from a single sample in a study of T cells in Graves' hyperthyroidism and ophthalmopathy. RNA transcripts provided the source from which TCR beta CDR3 regions were amplified. During a first-round RT-PCR of the TCR CDR3, the HTBI primer set was used. TCRdb ran MiXCR on the multiplex PCR reads and lists one entry per CDR3 protein. The sample lists over 350,000 distinct CDR3 sequences, about 18% occurring once. Sequenced: blood. The receptors here all came from a young man with Graves' ophthalmopathy.

The J gene is TRBJ1-3, the V gene TRBV10-3; no reliable D call. CDR1 ENHRY and CDR2 SYGVKD come from the germline V gene. Trimming stripped 4 bases from V and 0 bases from J, with 13 bases between. This CDR3 is 16 amino acids long. CDR3 in amino acids: CAISGIGRSSGNTIYF. The DNA of the CDR3 is TGTGCCATCAGTGGAATAGGTCGCTCCTCTGGAAACACCATATATTTT.

The table lists this clonotype with a few counts. This sequence joins TRBV6-1 and TRBJ2-1; TRBD1 agrees at 8 bases. From germline, CDR1 is MNHNS and CDR2 SASEGT. The CDR3 contains 16 residues. V trimming: 6 bases; J trimming: 5 bases; junction bases outside the gene matches: 12. The CDR3 DNA reads TGTGCCAGCAGACCTACTAGGACAGGGACGGACAATGAGCAGTTCTTC. Amino acid sequence: CASRPTRTGTDNEQFF.

This clonotype occurred many times. V and J are TRBV6-1 and TRBJ2-3; 16 nucleotides agree with TRBD2. With V trimmed by 6 bases and J by 6 bases, 3 bases remained unmatched. CDR3 size: 15 residues. The germline gives CDR1 MNHNS, CDR2 SASEGT. The CDR3, as DNA: TGTGCCAGCAGGGGACTAGCGGGGGGGCCGGATACGCAGTATTTT. Protein product: CASRGLAGGPDTQYF.

This clonotype has a count of ten or more. The chain joins TRBV27 to TRBJ2-5; 8 positions agree with TRBD2. Germline assignment: CDR1 MNHEY and CDR2 SMNVEV (reference sequence). Losses at the gene ends were 8 bases for V and 4 bases for J; bases not matched to a gene: 9. The CDR3 has 14 amino acids. DNA of the CDR3: TGTGCCAGCGGGGTAGGACTAGCTGGAGAGACCCAGTACTTC. Translation: CASGVGLAGETQYF.

Comment on this clonotype: A much larger clone is a single base away; this may be a read error. The chain couples TRBV27 to TRBJ1-2; no definite D call. In germline, CDR1 is MNHEY, CDR2 SMNVEV (reference sequence). The CDR3 sequence is 15 residues long. The CDR3 loop is CASSFGQPINYGCTF. In nucleotides, the CDR3 is TGTGCCAGCAGTTTTGGGCAGCCGATTAACTATGGCTGCACCTTC.

This clonotype was observed once. This chain uses TRBV12-5 with TRBJ2-5; unclear D gene. The CDR3 covers 11 residues. CDR1 is LGHNT, CDR2 FRNRAP, per germline. The V and J ends lost 1 base and 7 bases respectively, with 4 bases between them. This CDR3 reads CASGLGGTQYF. CDR3 DNA sequence: TGTGCTAGTGGTTTGGGGGGGACCCAGTACTTC.

This clonotype was found once. It may be a read error: a sequence one base away is much more abundant. The chain links TRBV10-3 to TRBJ2-1, with D maybe TRBD1 (7 bases). The CDR3 length is 15 residues. The V gene's germline CDR1 is ENHRY and CDR2 SYGVKD. The CDR3 reads CAISGGTDSHNEQFF. In DNA form, the CDR3 reads TGTGCCATCAGTGGCGGGACAGACTCCCACAATGAGCAGTTCTTC.

This clonotype has only a few counts. The chain recombines TRBV12-3 or TRBV12-4 with TRBJ2-1, with D possibly matching TRBD2 (6 bases). The CDR3 spans 14 residues. Trimming removed 5 bases at V and 7 bases at J, with 15 bases between. In DNA, the CDR3 is TGTGCCAGCAGTATCAGCCGGGGGTTGAATGAGCAGTTCTTC. This translates into CASSISRGLNEQFF.

In its sample, this clonotype was seen many times. The rearrangement links TRBV2 to TRBJ1-3; no clear D. V was clipped by 6 bases and J by 0 bases, with 15 bases between them. CDR1 is SNHLY, CDR2 FYNNEI, per germline. The CDR3 has 16 amino acids. The CDR3 here is CASSLEVQISGNTIYF. In DNA, the CDR3 is TGTGCCAGCAGCTTAGAAGTCCAGATCTCTGGAAACACCATATATTTT. Drawing the rest from reference TRBV2 and TRBJ1-3, the complete variable domain is EPEVTQTPSHQVTQMGQEVILRCVPISNHLYFYWYRQILGQKVEFLVSFYNNEISEKSEIFDDQFSVERPDGSNFTLKIRSTKLEDSAMYFCASSLEVQISGNTIYFGEGSWLTVV.